The sequence of this TCR beta chain was determined in a study of naive and memory T cell subsets. Overall study findings and caveats: Naive and memory repertoire findings lacked a ground truth for validation.

Alpha and beta libraries were amplified separately from the second PCR onward. An equimolar mix of two oligonucleotides served as the beta constant-region primer for TRBC1 and TRBC2. One entry per CDR3 protein results from TCRdb running MiXCR on the UMI-ligation and nested PCR reads. The table lists some 100,000 distinct CDR3 sequences, 7% to 7.5% of them singletons. In this sample, this clonotype turned up a few times. Its specificity is unknown. The V end was cut by 5 bases, the J end by 6 bases, with 15 bases between. This CDR3 has 14 residues. The germline CDR1 and CDR2 sequences are LNHDA and SQIVND (reference sequence).

The chain carries TRBV19 and TRBJ2-3, with D possibly matching TRBD1 (6 bases). This receptor was obtained from a human donor in good health. Source material: central memory CD4+ T cells from blood. The CDR3 DNA sequence: TGTGCCAGTAGTTGGGGAAACAGGGCTGATACGCAGTATTTT. Protein sequence: CASSWGNRADTQYF.